What follows is one T cell receptor (beta chain) and its context. This specimen belongs to a study of Ad26.COV2.S vaccination and SARS-CoV-2 variants. At the level of the study: Ad26.COV2.S was injected intramuscularly once or twice, 56 days apart.

Clones were sequenced by immunoSEQ multiplex PCR, and TCRdb holds only the in-frame ones, with some missing. The sample comprises roughly 320,000 clones, roughly 84% of which are singletons, and roughly 3.2% rests with the top ten. Germline assignment: CDR1 SEHNR and CDR2 FQNEAQ (reference sequence). Trimming left V 5 bases short and J 6 bases short, with 20 bases between. This CDR3 is 15 amino acids long. The treatment: 15 to 20 received Ad26.COV2.S at low or high dose, single or two shots; about 5 received placebo; per-sample allocation not given. On day 63 after the first injection, vaccine and placebo recipients gave samples.

This clonotype was obtained from a person aged 18 to 65 who received the Ad26.COV2.S COVID-19 vaccine or a placebo. The genes are TRBV7-9 and TRBJ2-7; D remains unclear. Specimen: peripheral blood, collected in a trial of Ad26.COV2.S vaccine versus placebo. The CDR3 coding sequence is TGTGCCAGCAGCCCGGTCAGCTCGGTGTGGGGCGAGCAGTACTTC. It specifies CASSPVSSVWGEQYF.